The clone carrying this T cell receptor (beta chain) was seen many times. Its specificity is not known. TCRdb itself ran the 5' RACE reads through MiXCR, one entry per CDR3 protein. Of 300,000 or so distinct CDR3 sequences listed, about 10% are singletons. This entry belongs to a study of T cells after yellow fever vaccination. Study-wide findings and caveats: Clones from primary vaccination mostly reappeared after the booster (around 97% CD4, approximately 88% CD8). Abundant bulk-derived clonotypes could contaminate FACS-sorted repertoires.

CDR3 length equals 13 residues. The V gene lost 2 bases and the J gene lost 8 bases, with 10 bases spanning the gap. CDR1 is SGHTA, CDR2 FQGNSA, per germline. The sequence was obtained from a man in his late teens or twenties who received the YFV17D yellow fever vaccine. This sample comprised CD4+ T cells sorted from PBMCs, obtained 5 days after the yellow fever booster vaccination. This sequence joins TRBV7-2 and TRBJ2-1; unclear D gene. CDR3 residues: CASSLIRIHEQFF. DNA for the CDR3: TGTGCCAGCAGCTTAATCAGGATCCATGAGCAGTTCTTC.